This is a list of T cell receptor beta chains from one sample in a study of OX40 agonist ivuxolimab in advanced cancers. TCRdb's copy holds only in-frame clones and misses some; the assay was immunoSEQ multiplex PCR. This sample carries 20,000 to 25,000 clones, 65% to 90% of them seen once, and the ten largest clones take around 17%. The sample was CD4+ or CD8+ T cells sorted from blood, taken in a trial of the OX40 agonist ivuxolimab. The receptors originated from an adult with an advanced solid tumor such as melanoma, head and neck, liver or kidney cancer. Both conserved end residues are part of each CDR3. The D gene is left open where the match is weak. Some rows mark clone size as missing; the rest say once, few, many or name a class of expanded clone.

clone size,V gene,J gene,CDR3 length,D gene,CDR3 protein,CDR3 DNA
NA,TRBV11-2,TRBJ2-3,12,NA,CASAGPTDTQYF,TGTGCCAGCGCCGGCCCCACAGATACGCAGTATTTT
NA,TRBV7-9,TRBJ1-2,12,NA,CASSLITWGYTF,TGTGCCAGCAGCTTAATCACGTGGGGCTACACCTTC
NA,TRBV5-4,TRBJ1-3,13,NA,CASSFRERNTIYF,TGTGCCAGCAGCTTCCGGGAGCGAAACACCATATATTTT
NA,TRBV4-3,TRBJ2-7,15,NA,CASSQDNALRYEQYF,TGCGCCAGCAGCCAAGATAATGCGTTGAGGTACGAGCAGTACTTC
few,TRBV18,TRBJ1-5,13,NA,CASSPHSNQPQHF,TGTGCCAGCTCACCCCACAGCAATCAGCCCCAGCATTTT
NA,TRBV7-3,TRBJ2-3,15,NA,CASSLLGGAGDTQYF,TGTGCCAGCAGCTTACTAGGGGGGGCAGGAGATACGCAGTATTTT
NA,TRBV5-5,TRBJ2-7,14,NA,CASSLGGLGYEQYF,TGTGCCAGCAGCTTGGGTGGGTTGGGGTACGAGCAGTACTTC
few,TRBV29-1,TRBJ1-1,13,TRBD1,CSGAGTANTEAFF,TGCAGCGGGGCCGGGACAGCGAACACTGAAGCTTTCTTT
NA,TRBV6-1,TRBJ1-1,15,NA,CATTKGGGGYTEAFF,TGTGCCACTACTAAAGGGGGGGGCGGGTACACTGAAGCTTTCTTT
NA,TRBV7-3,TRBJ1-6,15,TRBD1,CASSLRPGGNSPLHF,TGTGCCAGCAGCTTAAGGCCAGGGGGTAATTCACCCCTCCACTTT
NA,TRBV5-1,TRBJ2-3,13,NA,CASSFLGTDTQYF,TGCGCCAGCAGCTTTCTGGGCACAGATACGCAGTATTTT
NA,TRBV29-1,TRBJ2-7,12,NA,CSVSASSYEQYF,TGCAGCGTCAGTGCTAGCTCCTACGAGCAGTACTTC
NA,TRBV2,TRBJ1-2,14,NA,CATLPGAFNYGYTF,TGTGCCACGCTCCCAGGGGCTTTCAACTATGGCTACACCTTC
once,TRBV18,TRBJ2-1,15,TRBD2,CASSPRLAGYNEQFF,TGTGCCAGCTCACCACGACTAGCGGGATACAATGAGCAGTTCTTC
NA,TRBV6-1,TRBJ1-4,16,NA,CASSEISGRTNEKLFF,TGTGCCAGCAGTGAAATAAGTGGGCGCACTAATGAAAAACTGTTTTTT
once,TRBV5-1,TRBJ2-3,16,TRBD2,CASSFLAGVSTDTQYF,TGCGCCAGCAGCTTTCTAGCGGGAGTTAGCACAGATACGCAGTATTTT
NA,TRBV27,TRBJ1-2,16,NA,CASSPRVARGNYGYTF,TGTGCCAGCAGTCCTCGCGTGGCCAGGGGAAACTATGGCTACACCTTC
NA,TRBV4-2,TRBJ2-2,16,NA,CASSQLDSTNTGELFF,TGTGCCAGCAGCCAATTAGACTCGACGAACACCGGGGAGCTGTTTTTT
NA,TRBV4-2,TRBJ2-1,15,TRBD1,CASSRSGQGFNEQFF,TGTGCCAGCAGCCGTTCGGGACAGGGCTTCAATGAGCAGTTCTTC
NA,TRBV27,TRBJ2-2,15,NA,CASTLLGYRTGELFF,TGTGCCAGCACCCTTCTAGGGTACCGTACCGGGGAGCTGTTTTTT
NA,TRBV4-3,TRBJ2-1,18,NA,CASSQDLRGTLEYNEQFF,TGCGCCAGCAGCCAAGATTTGCGCGGGACTCTTGAGTACAATGAGCAGTTCTTC
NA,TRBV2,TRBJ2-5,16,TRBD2,CASSWTSGGVQETQYF,TGTGCCAGCAGCTGGACTAGCGGAGGGGTCCAAGAGACCCAGTACTTC
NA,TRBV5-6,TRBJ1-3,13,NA,CASSLGAGNTIYF,TGTGCCAGCAGCTTAGGAGCTGGAAACACCATATATTTT
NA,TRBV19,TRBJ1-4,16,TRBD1,CASSTDRGLVGEKPFF,TGTGCCAGTAGTACGGACAGGGGGCTAGTTGGTGAAAAACCGTTTTTT
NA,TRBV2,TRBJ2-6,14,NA,CASMATSGANVLTF,TGTGCCAGCATGGCGACCTCTGGGGCCAACGTCCTGACTTTC
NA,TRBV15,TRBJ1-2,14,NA,CATSRGRRGDGYTF,TGTGCCACCAGCAGAGGCCGTCGGGGGGATGGCTACACCTTC
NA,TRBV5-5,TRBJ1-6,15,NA,CASSLAEQGQSPLHF,TGTGCCAGCAGCTTGGCCGAACAGGGCCAGTCACCCCTCCACTTT
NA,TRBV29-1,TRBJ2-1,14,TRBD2,CSGRAGAWSSEQFF,TGCAGCGGTCGAGCGGGGGCGTGGAGTAGTGAGCAGTTCTTC
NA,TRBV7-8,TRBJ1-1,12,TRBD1,CASSLDRDRAFF,TGTGCCAGCAGCTTAGACCGGGACAGGGCTTTCTTT
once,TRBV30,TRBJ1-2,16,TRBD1,CAWSVTRTGGNYGYTF,TGTGCCTGGAGTGTAACCCGGACAGGGGGCAACTATGGCTACACCTTC
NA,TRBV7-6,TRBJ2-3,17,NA,CASSTRPESKSTDTQYF,TGTGCCAGCAGCACTAGGCCGGAGTCGAAGAGCACAGATACGCAGTATTTT
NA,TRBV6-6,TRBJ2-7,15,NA,CASSYSTGRGYEQYF,TGTGCCAGCAGTTACTCGACGGGACGGGGCTACGAGCAGTACTTC
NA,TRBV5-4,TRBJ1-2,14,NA,CASSLSTAHYGYTF,TGTGCCAGCAGCTTATCGACAGCGCACTATGGCTACACCTTC
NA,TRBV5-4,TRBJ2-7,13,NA,CASSRELPDEQYF,TGTGCCAGCAGCCGGGAACTACCCGACGAGCAGTACTTC
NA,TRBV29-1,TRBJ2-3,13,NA,CSSLLGATDTQYF,TGCAGCTCACTCCTCGGGGCTACAGATACGCAGTATTTT
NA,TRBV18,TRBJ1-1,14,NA,CASSPGGRGTEAFF,TGTGCCAGCTCACCTGGGGGGAGGGGCACTGAAGCTTTCTTT
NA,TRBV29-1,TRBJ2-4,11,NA,CGGLRGNIQYF,TGCGGAGGACTGAGGGGAAACATTCAGTACTTC
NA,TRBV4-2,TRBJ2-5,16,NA,CASSPLASGGGETQYF,TGTGCCAGCAGCCCCCTTGCTAGCGGAGGGGGAGAGACCCAGTACTTC
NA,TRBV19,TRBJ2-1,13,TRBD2,CASSLRLANEQFF,TGTGCCAGTAGCCTTCGACTAGCCAATGAGCAGTTCTTC
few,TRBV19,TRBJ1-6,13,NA,CASSIGGDSPLHF,TGTGCCAGTAGTATAGGAGGAGATTCACCCCTCCACTTT
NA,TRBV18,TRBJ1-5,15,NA,CASSPSGVGNQPQHF,TGTGCCAGCTCACCTTCAGGGGTCGGGAATCAGCCCCAGCATTTT
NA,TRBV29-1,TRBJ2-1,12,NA,CSVAAGGNEQFF,TGCAGCGTTGCGGCAGGAGGCAATGAGCAGTTCTTC
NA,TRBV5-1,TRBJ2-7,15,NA,CASSYGGGGPGEQYF,TGCGCCAGCAGCTATGGAGGGGGAGGGCCCGGAGAGCAGTACTTC
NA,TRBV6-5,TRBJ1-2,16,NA,CASSYSRGPYGYGYTF,TGTGCCAGCAGTTACTCGAGAGGGCCCTACGGTTATGGCTACACCTTC
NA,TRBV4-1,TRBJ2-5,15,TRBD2,CASSRSGGPQETQYF,TGCGCCAGCAGTCGTAGCGGGGGTCCTCAAGAGACCCAGTACTTC
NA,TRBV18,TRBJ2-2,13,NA,CASSPKGAGELFF,TGTGCCAGCTCACCGAAAGGTGCCGGGGAGCTGTTTTTT